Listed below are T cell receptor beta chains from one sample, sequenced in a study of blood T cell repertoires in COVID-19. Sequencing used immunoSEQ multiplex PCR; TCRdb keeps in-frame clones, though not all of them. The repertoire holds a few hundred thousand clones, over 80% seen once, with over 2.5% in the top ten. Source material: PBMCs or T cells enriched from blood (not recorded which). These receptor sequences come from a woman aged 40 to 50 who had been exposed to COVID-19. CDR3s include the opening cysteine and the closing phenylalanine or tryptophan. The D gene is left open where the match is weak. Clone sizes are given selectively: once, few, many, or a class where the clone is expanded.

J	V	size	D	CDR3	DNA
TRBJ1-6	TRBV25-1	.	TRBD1	CASSNTRTGTNSPLHF	TGTGCCAGCAGCAACACCCGGACAGGGACGAATTCACCCCTCCACTTT
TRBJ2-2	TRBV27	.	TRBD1	CASISIQRGRDTGELFF	TGTGCCAGCATCTCTATTCAAAGGGGGCGAGACACCGGGGAGCTGTTTTTT
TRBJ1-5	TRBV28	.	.	CASSYRTGIGNQPQHF	TGTGCCAGCAGTTACCGAACAGGGATCGGGAATCAGCCCCAGCATTTT
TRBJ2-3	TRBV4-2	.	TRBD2	CASSPAGGLDTDTQYF	TGTGCCAGCAGCCCCGCGGGGGGCCTCGACACAGATACGCAGTATTTT
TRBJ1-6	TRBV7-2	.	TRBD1	CASSSGTESYNSPLHF	TGTGCCAGCAGCTCAGGGACAGAATCCTATAATTCACCCCTCCACTTT
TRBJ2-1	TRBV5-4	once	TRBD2	CASRPNRAGGRNEQFF	TGTGCCAGCAGACCAAACAGGGCGGGAGGGCGGAATGAGCAGTTCTTC
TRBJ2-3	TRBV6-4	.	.	CASGTESTDTQYF	TGTGCCAGCGGAACGGAGAGCACAGATACGCAGTATTTT
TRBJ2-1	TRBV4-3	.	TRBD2	CASSQEGLAYNEQFF	TGCGCCAGCAGCCAAGAGGGACTAGCGTACAATGAGCAGTTCTTC
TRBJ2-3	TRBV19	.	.	CASTDGARWGPDTQYF	TGTGCCAGTACCGATGGGGCCCGATGGGGTCCAGATACGCAGTATTTT
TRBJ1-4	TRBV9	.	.	CASSAQAGPNEKLFF	TGTGCCAGCAGCGCGCAGGCGGGGCCCAATGAAAAACTGTTTTTT
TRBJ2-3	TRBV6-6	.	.	CASSRQGTGSTDTQYF	TGTGCCAGCAGTCGACAAGGGACTGGGAGCACAGATACGCAGTATTTT
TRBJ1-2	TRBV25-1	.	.	CASSDLTHLNYGYTF	TGTGCCAGCAGTGATTTAACCCACTTGAACTATGGCTACACCTTC
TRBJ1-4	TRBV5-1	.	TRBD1	CASSREGTDEKLFF	TGCGCCAGCAGCCGAGAAGGGACAGATGAAAAACTGTTTTTT
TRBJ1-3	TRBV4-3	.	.	CASSTQGSSGNTIYF	TGCGCCAGCAGTACGCAGGGTAGCTCTGGAAACACCATATATTTT
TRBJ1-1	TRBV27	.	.	CASAGLGTEAFF	TGTGCCAGTGCAGGGTTGGGCACTGAAGCTTTCTTT
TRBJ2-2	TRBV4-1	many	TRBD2	CASSQTSGRETGELFF	TGCGCCAGCAGTCAGACTAGCGGGAGGGAAACCGGGGAGCTGTTTTTT
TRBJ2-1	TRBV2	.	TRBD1	CASSEWGTGLVHEQFF	TGTGCCAGCAGTGAATGGGGGACAGGTCTTGTTCATGAGCAGTTCTTC
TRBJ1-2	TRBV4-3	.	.	CASSQDSGNYGYTF	TGCGCCAGCAGCCAAGACAGCGGGAACTATGGCTACACCTTC
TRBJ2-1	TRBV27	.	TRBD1	CASSLTYRGTYNEQFF	TGTGCCAGCAGTTTAACTTACAGGGGAACCTACAATGAGCAGTTCTTC
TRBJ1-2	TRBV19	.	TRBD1	CASRGTGSEHGYTF	TGTGCCAGTAGAGGGACAGGGTCGGAGCATGGCTACACCTTC
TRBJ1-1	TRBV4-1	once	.	CASSQGPVAPVAFF	TGCGCCAGCAGCCAAGGTCCCGTGGCCCCTGTAGCTTTCTTT
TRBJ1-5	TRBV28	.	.	CASTFTAGNSNQPQHF	TGTGCCAGCACCTTTACGGCGGGGAACAGCAATCAGCCCCAGCATTTT
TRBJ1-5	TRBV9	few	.	CASSSSHEAISNQPQHF	TGTGCCAGCAGCTCTTCCCATGAGGCGATTAGCAATCAGCCCCAGCATTTT
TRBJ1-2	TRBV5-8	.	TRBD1	CASSLGEGADYGYTF	TGTGCCAGCAGCTTGGGAGAGGGGGCCGACTATGGCTACACCTTC